This T cell receptor beta chain derives from a study of cytomegalovirus exposure and HLA in healthy donors. Study as a whole: In a later analysis, it was reported that the roughly 120 validation repertoires had been produced on the same platform as the 500 to 750 repertoires belonging to the first cohort. Overall study results and limits: The majority of TCR sequences were rare, yet some public TCRs appeared in many donors. First-cohort TCR clusters were later found to tend to co-occur in the 120 validation repertoires.

Libraries were prepared by immunoSEQ multiplex PCR; TCRdb keeps only in-frame clonotypes and omits some of them. The sample has about 160,000 clones, 88% seen once. The CDR3 runs 13 residues. In germline, CDR1 is SGHVS, CDR2 FNYEAQ. V shed 4 bases and J shed 2 bases, with 8 bases lying between them. Remarks on this clone: Its matching antigen is unknown.

This chain connects TRBV7-6 to TRBJ2-5; D is possibly TRBD2 (6 bases). Sequenced: PBMCs. This receptor was taken from a man aged 18 to 30 in good health and CMV-seronegative. CDR3 protein: CASSSGLQETQYF. The CDR3 DNA is TGTGCCAGCAGCTCGGGACTTCAAGAGACCCAGTACTTC.